The TCR beta chain described here comes from a study of blood T cell repertoires in COVID-19. Study in general: The cDNA or gDNA used as material had been derived from T cells, B-cell-depleted T cells, or PBMCs.

Sequencing was performed with immunoSEQ multiplex PCR; in TCRdb, only in-frame clones are kept and a portion is missing. Of about 120,000 clones in the sample, less than 85% are singletons; the top ten hold more than 0.75%. This CDR3 has 15 amino acids. V dropped 6 bases and J dropped 5; count of bases not matched to a gene: 8. Germline loops: CDR1 SNHLY, CDR2 FYNNEI. Sequencing used peripheral blood. The clonotype was recovered from a human donor with acute or convalescent COVID-19. The donor label of this sample is uncertain. The chain links TRBV2 to TRBJ1-5; 9 bases are a match to TRBD1. CDR3 sequence reads: CASRRGQGMDQPQHF. DNA of the CDR3: TGTGCCAGCAGGAGGGGACAGGGTATGGATCAGCCCCAGCATTTT.